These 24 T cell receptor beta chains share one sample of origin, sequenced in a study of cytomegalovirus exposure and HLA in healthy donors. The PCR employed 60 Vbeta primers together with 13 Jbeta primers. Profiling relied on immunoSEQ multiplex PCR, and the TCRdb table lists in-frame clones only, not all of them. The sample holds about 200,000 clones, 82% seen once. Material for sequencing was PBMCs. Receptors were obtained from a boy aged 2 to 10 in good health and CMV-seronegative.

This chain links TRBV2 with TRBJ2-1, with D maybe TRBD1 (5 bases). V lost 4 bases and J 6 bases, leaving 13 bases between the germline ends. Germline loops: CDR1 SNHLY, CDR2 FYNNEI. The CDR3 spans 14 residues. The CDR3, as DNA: TGTGCCAGCAGTGCGCACCAAGGGGCCAATGAGCAGTTCTTC. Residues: CASSAHQGANEQFF.

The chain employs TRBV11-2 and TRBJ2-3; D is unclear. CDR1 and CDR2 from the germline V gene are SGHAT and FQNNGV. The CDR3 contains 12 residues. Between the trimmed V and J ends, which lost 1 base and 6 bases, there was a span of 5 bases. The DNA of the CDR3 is TGTGCCAGCAGCTTAGTTGGCGATACGCAGTATTTT. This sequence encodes CASSLVGDTQYF.

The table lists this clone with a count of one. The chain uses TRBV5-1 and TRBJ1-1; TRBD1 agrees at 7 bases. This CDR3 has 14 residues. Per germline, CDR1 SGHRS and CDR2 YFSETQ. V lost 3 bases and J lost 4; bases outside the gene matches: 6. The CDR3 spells CASSSGQVGTEAFF. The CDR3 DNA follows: TGCGCCAGCAGCTCAGGACAGGTAGGCACTGAAGCTTTCTTT.

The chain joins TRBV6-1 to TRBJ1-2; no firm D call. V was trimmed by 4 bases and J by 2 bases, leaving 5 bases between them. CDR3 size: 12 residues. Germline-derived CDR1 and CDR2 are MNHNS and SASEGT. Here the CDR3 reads CASSAGNYGYTF. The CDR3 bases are TGTGCCAGCAGTGCGGGGAACTATGGCTACACCTTC.

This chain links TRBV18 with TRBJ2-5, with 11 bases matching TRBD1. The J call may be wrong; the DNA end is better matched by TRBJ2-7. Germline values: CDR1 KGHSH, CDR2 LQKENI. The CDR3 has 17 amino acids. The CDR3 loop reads CASSHTEGGTGGYEQYF. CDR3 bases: TGTGCCAGCTCACACACGGAAGGAGGGACAGGGGGCTACGAGCAGTACTTC.

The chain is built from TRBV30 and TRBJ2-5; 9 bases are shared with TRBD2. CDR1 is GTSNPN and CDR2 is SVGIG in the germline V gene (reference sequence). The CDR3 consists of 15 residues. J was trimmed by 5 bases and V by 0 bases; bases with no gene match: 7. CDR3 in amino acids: CAWSVSAGGRETQYF. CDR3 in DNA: TGTGCCTGGAGTGTAAGCGCGGGGGGGCGGGAGACCCAGTACTTC.

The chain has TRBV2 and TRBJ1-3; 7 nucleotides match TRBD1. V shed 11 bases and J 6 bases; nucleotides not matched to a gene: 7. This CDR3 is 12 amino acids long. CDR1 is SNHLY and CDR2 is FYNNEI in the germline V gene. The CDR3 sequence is CASQGWANTIYF. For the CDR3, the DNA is TGTGCCTCACAGGGGTGGGCAAACACCATATATTTT.

In DNA form, the CDR3 reads TGTGCCAGCAGCTCCGCAAACTCCCCTTGGGAGACCCAGTACTTC. Translation gives CASSSANSPWETQYF. This sequence joins TRBV11-1 and TRBJ2-5; unclear D gene. The germline V gene encodes CDR1 SGHAT and CDR2 FQDESV (reference sequence). The CDR3 totals 15 residues. Trimming removed 4 bases at V and 5 bases at J, with 17 bases between.

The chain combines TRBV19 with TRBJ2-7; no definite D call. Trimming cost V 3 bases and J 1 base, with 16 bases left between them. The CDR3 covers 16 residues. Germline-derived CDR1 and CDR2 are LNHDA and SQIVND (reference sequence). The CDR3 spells CASSIGLSDSSYEQYF. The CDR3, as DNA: TGTGCCAGTAGTATTGGTTTGTCAGACTCTTCCTACGAGCAGTACTTC.

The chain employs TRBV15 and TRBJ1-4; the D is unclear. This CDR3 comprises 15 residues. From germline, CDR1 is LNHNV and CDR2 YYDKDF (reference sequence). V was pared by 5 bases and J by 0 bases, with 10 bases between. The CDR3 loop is CATSDTDATNEKLFF. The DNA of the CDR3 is TGTGCCACCAGCGATACAGACGCAACTAATGAAAAACTGTTTTTT.

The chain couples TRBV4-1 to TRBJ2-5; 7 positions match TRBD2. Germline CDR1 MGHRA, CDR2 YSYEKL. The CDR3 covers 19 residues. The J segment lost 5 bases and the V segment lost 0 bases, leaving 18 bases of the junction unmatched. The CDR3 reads CASSQDDGRVGTGQETQYF. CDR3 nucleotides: TGCGCCAGCAGCCAAGATGATGGGAGGGTCGGGACGGGTCAGGAGACCCAGTACTTC.

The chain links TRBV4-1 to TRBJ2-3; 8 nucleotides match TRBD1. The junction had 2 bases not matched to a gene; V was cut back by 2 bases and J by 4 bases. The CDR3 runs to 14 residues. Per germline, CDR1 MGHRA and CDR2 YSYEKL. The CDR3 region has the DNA TGCGCCAGCAGCCAACAGGGGGCATCAGATACGCAGTATTTT. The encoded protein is CASSQQGASDTQYF.

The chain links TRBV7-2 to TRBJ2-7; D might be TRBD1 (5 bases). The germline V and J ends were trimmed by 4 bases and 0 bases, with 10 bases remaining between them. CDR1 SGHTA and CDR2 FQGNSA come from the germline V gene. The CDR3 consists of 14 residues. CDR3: CASSSRVRSYEQYF. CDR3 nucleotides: TGTGCCAGCAGCTCCAGGGTTCGCTCCTACGAGCAGTACTTC.

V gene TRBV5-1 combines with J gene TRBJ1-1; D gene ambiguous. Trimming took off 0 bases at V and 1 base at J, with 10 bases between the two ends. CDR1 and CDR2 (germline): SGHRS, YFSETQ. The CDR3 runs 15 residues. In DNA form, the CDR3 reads TGCGCCAGCAGCTTGGTCCCAGAACAGAACACTGAAGCTTTCTTT. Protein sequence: CASSLVPEQNTEAFF. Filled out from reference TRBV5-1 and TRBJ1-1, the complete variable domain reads KAGVTQTPRYLIKTRGQQVTLSCSPISGHRSVSWYQQTPGQGLQFLFEYFSETQRNKGNFPGRFSGRQFSNSRSEMNVSTLELGDSALYLCASSLVPEQNTEAFFGQGTRLTVV.

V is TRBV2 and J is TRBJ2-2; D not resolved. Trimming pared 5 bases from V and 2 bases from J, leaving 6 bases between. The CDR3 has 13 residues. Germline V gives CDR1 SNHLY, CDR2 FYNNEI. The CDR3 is CASSQINTGELFF. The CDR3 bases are TGTGCCAGCAGTCAAATTAACACCGGGGAGCTGTTTTTT.

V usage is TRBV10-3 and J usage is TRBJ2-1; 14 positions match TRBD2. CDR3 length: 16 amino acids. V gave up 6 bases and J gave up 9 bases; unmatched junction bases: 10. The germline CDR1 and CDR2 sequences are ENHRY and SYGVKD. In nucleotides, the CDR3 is TGTGCCATCAGCGAAGGGACTAGCGGGGGTCCGACTGAGCAGTTCTTC. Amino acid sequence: CAISEGTSGGPTEQFF.

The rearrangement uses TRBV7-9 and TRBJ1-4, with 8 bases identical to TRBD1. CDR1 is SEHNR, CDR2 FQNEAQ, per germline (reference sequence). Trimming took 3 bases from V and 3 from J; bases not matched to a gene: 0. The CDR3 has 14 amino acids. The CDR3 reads CASSLTGANEKLFF. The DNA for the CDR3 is TGTGCCAGCAGCTTGACAGGGGCTAATGAAAAACTGTTTTTT.

This chain's CDR3 is CASSLGSSTDTQYF. The CDR3, as DNA: TGTGCCAGCAGCTTAGGTTCTAGCACAGATACGCAGTATTTT. V and J are TRBV7-9 and TRBJ2-3, with D hard to call. CDR3 length: 14 residues. V lost 1 base and J 0 bases, leaving 5 bases between the germline ends. Germline assignment: CDR1 SEHNR and CDR2 FQNEAQ (reference sequence).

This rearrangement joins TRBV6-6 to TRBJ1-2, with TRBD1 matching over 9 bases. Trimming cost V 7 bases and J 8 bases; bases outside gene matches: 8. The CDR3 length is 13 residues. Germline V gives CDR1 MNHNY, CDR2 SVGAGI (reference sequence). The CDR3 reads CASTHRQGEGYTF. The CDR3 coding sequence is TGTGCCAGCACCCACCGACAGGGGGAAGGCTACACCTTC.

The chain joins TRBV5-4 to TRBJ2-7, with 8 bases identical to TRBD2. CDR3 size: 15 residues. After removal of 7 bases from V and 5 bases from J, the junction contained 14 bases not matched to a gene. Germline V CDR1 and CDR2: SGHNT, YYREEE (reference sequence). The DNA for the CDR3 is TGTGCCAGCCCCGACCGGGAGGGGAAGGCACACGAGCAGTACTTC. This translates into CASPDREGKAHEQYF.

This CDR3 reads CASSLARGGAGTQYF. CDR3 nucleotides: TGTGCCAGCAGCTTAGCCCGAGGGGGGGCTGGGACCCAGTACTTC. The gene calls are TRBV7-2 and TRBJ2-5, with D possibly TRBD2 on 7 matching bases. Germline CDR1 and CDR2: SGHTA and FQGNSA. Trimming took off 0 bases at V and 7 bases at J, with 15 bases between the two ends. This CDR3 spans 15 amino acids.

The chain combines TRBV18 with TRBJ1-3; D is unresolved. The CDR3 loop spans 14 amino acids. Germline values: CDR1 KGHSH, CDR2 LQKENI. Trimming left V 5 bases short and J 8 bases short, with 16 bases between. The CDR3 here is CASSSFREMDTIYF. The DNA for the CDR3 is TGTGCCAGCTCATCATTCCGGGAGATGGACACCATATATTTT.

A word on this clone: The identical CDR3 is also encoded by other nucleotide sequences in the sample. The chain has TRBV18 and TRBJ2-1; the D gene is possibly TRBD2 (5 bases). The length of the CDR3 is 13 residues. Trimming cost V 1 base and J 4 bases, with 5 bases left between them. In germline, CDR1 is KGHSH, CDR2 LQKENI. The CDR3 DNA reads TGTGCCAGCTCACCACGCGGGTACAATGAGCAGTTCTTC. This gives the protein CASSPRGYNEQFF.

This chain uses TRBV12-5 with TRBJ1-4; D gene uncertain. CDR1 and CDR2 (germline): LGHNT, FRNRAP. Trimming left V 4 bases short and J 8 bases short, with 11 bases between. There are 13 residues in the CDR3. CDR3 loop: CASGSGFGEKLFF. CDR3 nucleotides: TGTGCTAGTGGTTCGGGGTTCGGGGAAAAACTGTTTTTT.